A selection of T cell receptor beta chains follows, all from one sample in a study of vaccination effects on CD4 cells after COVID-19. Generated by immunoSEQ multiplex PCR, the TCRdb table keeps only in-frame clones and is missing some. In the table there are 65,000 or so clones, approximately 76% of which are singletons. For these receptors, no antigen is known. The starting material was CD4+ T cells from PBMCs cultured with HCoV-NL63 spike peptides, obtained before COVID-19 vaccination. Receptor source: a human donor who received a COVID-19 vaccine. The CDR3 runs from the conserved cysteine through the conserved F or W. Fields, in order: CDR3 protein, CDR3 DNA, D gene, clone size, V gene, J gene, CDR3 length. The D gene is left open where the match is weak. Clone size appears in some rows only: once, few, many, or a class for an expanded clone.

CDR3 protein: CASSLVLGQYNSYNEQFF; CDR3 DNA: TGTGCCAGCAGCTTAGTACTCGGACAGTACAACTCCTACAATGAGCAGTTCTTC; D gene: NA; clone size: NA; V gene: TRBV11-2; J gene: TRBJ2-1; CDR3 length: 18
CDR3 protein: CASSSQGKWADTQYF; CDR3 DNA: TGTGCCAGCAGCTCTCAGGGGAAGTGGGCAGATACGCAGTATTTT; D gene: NA; clone size: NA; V gene: TRBV7-8; J gene: TRBJ2-3; CDR3 length: 15
CDR3 protein: CASSQEGGYTF; CDR3 DNA: TGTGCCAGCAGCCAAGAAGGAGGCTACACCTTC; D gene: NA; clone size: few; V gene: TRBV3-1/TRBV3-2; J gene: TRBJ1-2; CDR3 length: 11
CDR3 protein: CATSSPGLAGNTGELFF; CDR3 DNA: TGTGCCACCAGCAGTCCGGGACTAGCGGGTAACACCGGGGAGCTGTTTTTT; D gene: TRBD2; clone size: few; V gene: TRBV15; J gene: TRBJ2-2; CDR3 length: 17
CDR3 protein: CASSLQGGEKLFF; CDR3 DNA: TGCGCCAGCAGCTTACAGGGAGGGGAAAAACTGTTTTTT; D gene: NA; clone size: large; V gene: TRBV5-1; J gene: TRBJ1-4; CDR3 length: 13
CDR3 protein: CASSAPFGGPSQPQHF; CDR3 DNA: TGTGCCAGCAGCGCACCTTTTGGGGGGCCCTCTCAGCCCCAGCATTTT; D gene: NA; clone size: NA; V gene: TRBV11-3; J gene: TRBJ1-5; CDR3 length: 16
CDR3 protein: CASSLAPQSGSQLRRTDTQYF; CDR3 DNA: TGCGCCAGCAGCCTCGCCCCGCAAAGCGGGAGCCAACTCAGGAGGACAGATACGCAGTATTTT; D gene: TRBD2; clone size: once; V gene: TRBV4-3; J gene: TRBJ2-3; CDR3 length: 21
CDR3 protein: CASSELVGQVHRAQHF; CDR3 DNA: TGTGCCAGCAGTGAATTGGTGGGACAGGTCCATAGGGCCCAGCATTTT; D gene: TRBD1; clone size: NA; V gene: TRBV6-1; J gene: TRBJ1-5; CDR3 length: 16
CDR3 protein: CATSGRTADSDTQYF; CDR3 DNA: TGTGCCACCAGTGGAAGGACGGCGGATTCCGATACGCAGTATTTT; D gene: NA; clone size: NA; V gene: TRBV24-1; J gene: TRBJ2-3; CDR3 length: 15
CDR3 protein: CASRQGAVGNQPQHF; CDR3 DNA: TGTGCCAGCCGACAGGGGGCGGTAGGCAATCAGCCCCAGCATTTT; D gene: TRBD1; clone size: NA; V gene: TRBV6-5; J gene: TRBJ1-5; CDR3 length: 15
CDR3 protein: CASSLVHGSMETQYF; CDR3 DNA: TGTGCCAGCAGCTTAGTCCACGGGAGTATGGAGACCCAGTACTTC; D gene: NA; clone size: NA; V gene: TRBV7-3; J gene: TRBJ2-5; CDR3 length: 15
CDR3 protein: CATSDSGGSNTGELFF; CDR3 DNA: TGTGCCACCAGTGATTCGGGCGGTTCGAACACCGGGGAGCTGTTTTTT; D gene: NA; clone size: NA; V gene: TRBV24-1; J gene: TRBJ2-2; CDR3 length: 16
CDR3 protein: CASPNRGPTDTQYF; CDR3 DNA: TGTGCCAGCCCCAACAGGGGGCCCACAGATACGCAGTATTTT; D gene: TRBD1; clone size: NA; V gene: TRBV5-8; J gene: TRBJ2-3; CDR3 length: 14
CDR3 protein: CASRRTGENSPLHF; CDR3 DNA: TGTGCCAGCAGGAGGACAGGGGAAAATTCACCCCTCCACTTT; D gene: TRBD1; clone size: NA; V gene: TRBV25-1; J gene: TRBJ1-6; CDR3 length: 14
CDR3 protein: CASRNLRVNTGELFF; CDR3 DNA: TGTGCCAGCAGGAACCTCCGGGTGAACACCGGGGAGCTGTTTTTT; D gene: NA; clone size: NA; V gene: TRBV6-6; J gene: TRBJ2-2; CDR3 length: 15
CDR3 protein: CASSLRRSDGYTF; CDR3 DNA: TGTGCCAGCAGTTTGAGGAGAAGCGATGGCTACACCTTC; D gene: NA; clone size: few; V gene: TRBV12-3/TRBV12-4; J gene: TRBJ1-2; CDR3 length: 13
CDR3 protein: CASRSGGSLGGEQFF; CDR3 DNA: TGTGCCAGCAGAAGCGGGGGGTCCTTGGGGGGGGAGCAGTTCTTC; D gene: TRBD2; clone size: NA; V gene: TRBV6-5; J gene: TRBJ2-1; CDR3 length: 15
CDR3 protein: CSASAESSGNTIYF; CDR3 DNA: TGCAGTGCTAGTGCGGAAAGCTCTGGAAACACCATATATTTT; D gene: NA; clone size: few; V gene: TRBV20-1; J gene: TRBJ1-3; CDR3 length: 14